This TCR beta chain emerged from a study of technical replicates of blood from several donors. Germline-derived CDR1 and CDR2 are LNHDA and SQIVND (reference sequence). Trimming took 6 bases from V and 5 from J, leaving 13 bases between them. The CDR3 consists of 14 residues. Generated by immunoSEQ multiplex PCR, the TCRdb table keeps only in-frame clones and is missing some. The table shows 79,000 or so clones, with approximately 93% occurring only once. The rearrangement uses TRBV19 and TRBJ2-2; a possible D gene is TRBD2 (5 bases). The sequence came from a human donor in good health. Sequenced: T cells isolated from PBMCs. CDR3 DNA: TGTGCCAGTAGGAAGAGGGCGGTGACCGGGGAGCTGTTTTTT. Encoded protein: CASRKRAVTGELFF.